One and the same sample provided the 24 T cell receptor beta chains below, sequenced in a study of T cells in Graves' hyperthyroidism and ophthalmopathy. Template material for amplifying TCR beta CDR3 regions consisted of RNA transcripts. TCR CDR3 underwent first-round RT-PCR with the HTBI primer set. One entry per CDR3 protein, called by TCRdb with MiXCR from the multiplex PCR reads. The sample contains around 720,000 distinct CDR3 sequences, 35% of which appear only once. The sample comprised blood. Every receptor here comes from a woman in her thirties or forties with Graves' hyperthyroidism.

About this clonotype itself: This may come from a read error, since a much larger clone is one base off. The CDR3 bases are TGTGCCATCAGTGCTGGCCCTAGCTCCTACGAGCAGTACTTC. Amino acids: CAISAGPSSYEQYF. The chain employs TRBV10-3 and TRBJ2-7; D not resolved. The CDR3 length is 14 residues. V shed 4 bases and J shed 0 bases, with 10 bases lying between them. CDR1 and CDR2 from the germline V gene are ENHRY and SYGVKD.

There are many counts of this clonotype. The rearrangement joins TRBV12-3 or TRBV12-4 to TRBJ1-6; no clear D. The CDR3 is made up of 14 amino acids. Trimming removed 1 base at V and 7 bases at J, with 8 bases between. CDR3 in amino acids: CASSLGFGNSPLHF. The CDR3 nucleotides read TGTGCCAGCAGTTTAGGTTTTGGGAATTCACCCCTCCACTTT.

CDR3 bases: TGCAGTGCTAGCGCGACTAGCGGGGGGCTGTACGAGCAGTACTTC. Its protein is CSASATSGGLYEQYF. The V gene is TRBV20-1, the J gene TRBJ2-7, with 13 bases lining up with TRBD2. The V gene's germline CDR1 is DFQATT and CDR2 SNEGSKA (reference sequence). Trimming at V came to 3 bases and at J to 4 bases, leaving 6 bases not matched to a gene. CDR3 length: 15 amino acids.

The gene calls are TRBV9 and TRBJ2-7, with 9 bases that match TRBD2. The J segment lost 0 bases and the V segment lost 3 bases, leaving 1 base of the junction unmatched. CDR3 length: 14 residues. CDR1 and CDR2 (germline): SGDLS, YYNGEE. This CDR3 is CASSASGNSYEQYF. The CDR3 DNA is TGTGCCAGCAGCGCTAGCGGGAACTCCTACGAGCAGTACTTC.

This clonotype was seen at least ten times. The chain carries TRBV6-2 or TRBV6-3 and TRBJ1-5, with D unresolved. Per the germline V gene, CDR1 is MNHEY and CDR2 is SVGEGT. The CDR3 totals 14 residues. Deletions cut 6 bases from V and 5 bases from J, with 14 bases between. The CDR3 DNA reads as TGTGCCAGCAGGACTCTGGGTTGGGATCAGCCCCAGCATTTT. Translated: CASRTLGWDQPQHF.

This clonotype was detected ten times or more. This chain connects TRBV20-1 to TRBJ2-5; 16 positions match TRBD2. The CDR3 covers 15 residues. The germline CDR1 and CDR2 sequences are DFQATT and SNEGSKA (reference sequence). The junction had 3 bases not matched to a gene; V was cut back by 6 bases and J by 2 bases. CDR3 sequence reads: CSAGGLAGGQETQYF. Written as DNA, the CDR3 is TGCAGTGCGGGGGGACTAGCGGGAGGGCAAGAGACCCAGTACTTC.

The CDR3 sequence: CASTRDRGLPTEAFF. DNA for the CDR3: TGTGCCAGCACCCGGGACAGGGGATTGCCCACTGAAGCTTTCTTT. This rearrangement joins TRBV7-9 to TRBJ1-1, with 10 bases matching TRBD1. The CDR3 runs to 15 residues. The V segment lost 7 bases and the J segment 4 bases; nucleotides outside the gene matches: 9. Germline V gene lookup returns CDR1 SEHNR and CDR2 FQNEAQ (reference sequence).

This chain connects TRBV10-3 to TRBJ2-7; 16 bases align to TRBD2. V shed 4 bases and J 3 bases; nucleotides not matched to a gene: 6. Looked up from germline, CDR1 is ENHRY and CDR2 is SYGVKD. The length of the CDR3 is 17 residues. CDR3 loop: CAISGGTSGGASYEQYF. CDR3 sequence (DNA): TGTGCCATCAGTGGAGGGACTAGCGGGGGGGCGAGCTACGAGCAGTACTTC.

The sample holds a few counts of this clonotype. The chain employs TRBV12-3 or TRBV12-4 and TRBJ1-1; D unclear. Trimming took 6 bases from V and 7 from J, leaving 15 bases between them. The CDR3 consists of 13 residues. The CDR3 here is CASSRRHGSEAFF. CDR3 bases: TGTGCCAGCAGCCGGAGACACGGCAGTGAAGCTTTCTTT.

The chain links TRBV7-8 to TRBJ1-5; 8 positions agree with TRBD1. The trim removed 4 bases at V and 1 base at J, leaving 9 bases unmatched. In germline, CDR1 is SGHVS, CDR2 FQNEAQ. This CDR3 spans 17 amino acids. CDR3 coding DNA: TGTGCCAGCAGCTCCCCTACTCAGGGGGCCAGCAATCAGCCCCAGCATTTT. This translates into CASSSPTQGASNQPQHF.

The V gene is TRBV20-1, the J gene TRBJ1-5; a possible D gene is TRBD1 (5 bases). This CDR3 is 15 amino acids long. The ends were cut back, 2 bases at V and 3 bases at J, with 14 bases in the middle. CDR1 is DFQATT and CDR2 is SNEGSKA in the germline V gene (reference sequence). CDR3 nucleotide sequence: TGCAGTGCTAGACCCGGGGCCATGAACAATCAGCCCCAGCATTTT. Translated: CSARPGAMNNQPQHF.

The CDR3 DNA follows: TGTGCCAGCAGTCTACCCGACAGTGGGGTTGCTGAAGCTTTCTTT. Translation: CASSLPDSGVAEAFF. The J gene is TRBJ1-1, the V gene TRBV6-5; the D gene is possibly TRBD1 (5 bases). The CDR3 extends over 15 amino acids. The V end lost 5 bases, the J end lost 6 bases, and 19 bases lay between the germline ends. Germline V gene lookup returns CDR1 MNHEY and CDR2 SVGAGI.

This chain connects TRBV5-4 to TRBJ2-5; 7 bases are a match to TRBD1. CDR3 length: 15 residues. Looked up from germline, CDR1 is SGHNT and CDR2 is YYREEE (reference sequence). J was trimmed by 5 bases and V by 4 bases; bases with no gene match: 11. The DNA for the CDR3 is TGTGCCAGCAGCACACCCGGGACAGAGAAGGAGACCCAGTACTTC. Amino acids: CASSTPGTEKETQYF.

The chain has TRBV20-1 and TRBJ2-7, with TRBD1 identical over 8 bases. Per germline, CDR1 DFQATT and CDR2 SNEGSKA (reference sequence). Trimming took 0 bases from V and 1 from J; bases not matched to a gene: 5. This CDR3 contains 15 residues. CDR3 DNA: TGCAGTGCTAGAGATTTTGGGACAGGATCCTACGAGCAGTACTTC. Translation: CSARDFGTGSYEQYF.

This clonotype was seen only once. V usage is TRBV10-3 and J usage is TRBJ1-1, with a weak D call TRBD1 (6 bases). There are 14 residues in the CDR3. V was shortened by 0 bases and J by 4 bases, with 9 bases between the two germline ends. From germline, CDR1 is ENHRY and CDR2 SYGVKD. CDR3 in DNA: TGTGCCATCAGTGAGTCTCCCAGGGGCACTGAAGCTTTCTTT. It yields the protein CAISESPRGTEAFF.

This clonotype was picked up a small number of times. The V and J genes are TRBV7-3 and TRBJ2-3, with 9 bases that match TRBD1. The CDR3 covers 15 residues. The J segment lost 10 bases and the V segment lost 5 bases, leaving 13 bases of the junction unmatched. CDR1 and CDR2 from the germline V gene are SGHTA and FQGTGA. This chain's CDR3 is CASSEQGQGFGPQYF. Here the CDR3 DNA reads TGTGCCAGCAGCGAGCAGGGACAGGGCTTTGGCCCGCAGTATTTT.

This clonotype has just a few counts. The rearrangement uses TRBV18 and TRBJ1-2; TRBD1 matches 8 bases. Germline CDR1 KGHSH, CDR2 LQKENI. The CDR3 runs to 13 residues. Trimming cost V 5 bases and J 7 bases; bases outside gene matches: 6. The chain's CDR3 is CASSSQGASGYTF. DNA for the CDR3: TGTGCCAGCTCATCGCAGGGGGCAAGTGGCTACACCTTC.

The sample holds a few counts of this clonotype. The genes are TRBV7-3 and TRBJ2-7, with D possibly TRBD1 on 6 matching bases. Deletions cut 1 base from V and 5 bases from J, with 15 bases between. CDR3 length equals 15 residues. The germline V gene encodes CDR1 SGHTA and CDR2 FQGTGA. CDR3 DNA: TGTGCCAGCAGCTTAAACGCAGGGGCTTTCCACGAGCAGTACTTC. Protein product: CASSLNAGAFHEQYF.

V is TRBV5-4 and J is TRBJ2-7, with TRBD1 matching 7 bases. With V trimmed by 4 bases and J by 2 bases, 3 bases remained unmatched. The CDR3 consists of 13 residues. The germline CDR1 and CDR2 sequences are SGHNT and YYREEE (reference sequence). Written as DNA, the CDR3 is TGTGCCAGCAGCGGGACAGCCGCCTACGAGCAGTACTTC. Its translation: CASSGTAAYEQYF.

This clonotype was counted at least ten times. The CDR3 sequence: CASIGAGGAYEQYF. The CDR3 DNA follows: TGTGCCAGCATTGGGGCAGGGGGCGCCTACGAGCAGTACTTC. The genes are TRBV6-5 and TRBJ2-7, with 8 bases identical to TRBD1. In germline, CDR1 is MNHEY, CDR2 SVGAGI. J was trimmed by 2 bases and V by 7 bases; bases with no gene match: 7. This CDR3 has 14 residues.

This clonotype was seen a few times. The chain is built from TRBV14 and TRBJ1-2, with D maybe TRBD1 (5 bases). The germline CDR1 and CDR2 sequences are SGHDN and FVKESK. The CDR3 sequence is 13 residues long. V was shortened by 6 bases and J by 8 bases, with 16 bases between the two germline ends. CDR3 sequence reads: CASRPDTVGGYTF. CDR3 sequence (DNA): TGTGCCAGCAGACCGGACACGGTCGGGGGCTACACCTTC.

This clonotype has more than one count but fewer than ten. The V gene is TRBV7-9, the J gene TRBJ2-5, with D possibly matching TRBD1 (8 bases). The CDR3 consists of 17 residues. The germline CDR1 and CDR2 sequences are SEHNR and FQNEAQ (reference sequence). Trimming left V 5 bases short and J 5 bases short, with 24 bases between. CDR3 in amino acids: CASSRPPSGGQVETQYF. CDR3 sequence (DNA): TGTGCCAGCAGCCGACCACCCTCGGGGGGACAGGTGGAGACCCAGTACTTC.

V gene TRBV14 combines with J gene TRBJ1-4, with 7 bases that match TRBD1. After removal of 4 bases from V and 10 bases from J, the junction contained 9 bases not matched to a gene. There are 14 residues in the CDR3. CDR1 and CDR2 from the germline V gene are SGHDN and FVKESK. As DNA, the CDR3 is TGTGCCAGCAGCCGAGACAGGGTGGATGGAAAACTGTTTTTT. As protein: CASSRDRVDGKLFF. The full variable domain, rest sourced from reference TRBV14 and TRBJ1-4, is EAGVTQFPSHSVIEKGQTVTLRCDPISGHDNLYWYRRVMGKEIKFLLHFVKESKQDESGMPNNRFLAERTGGTYSTLKVQPAELEDSGVYFCASSRDRVDGKLFFGSGTQLSVL.

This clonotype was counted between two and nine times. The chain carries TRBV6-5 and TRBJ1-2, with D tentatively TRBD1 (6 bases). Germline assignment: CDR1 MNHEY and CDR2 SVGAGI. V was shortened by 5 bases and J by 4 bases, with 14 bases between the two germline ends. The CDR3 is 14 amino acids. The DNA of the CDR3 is TGTGCCAGCAGTACTACAGGGTTTGCCTATGGCTACACCTTC. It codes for CASSTTGFAYGYTF.